This is a list of T cell receptor beta chains from one sample in a study of blood T cell repertoires in COVID-19. Using immunoSEQ multiplex PCR, the repertoire was profiled, and TCRdb retains in-frame clones only, with some absent. Here the sample spans some 49,000 clones, about nine tenths being singletons. Specimen: peripheral blood. The receptors shown here come from a man in his sixties or seventies with active COVID-19. Both conserved end residues are part of each CDR3. A D gene is named only where the DNA matches it firmly. A clone size is listed for some rows: how often the clone was seen (once, few, many), or a class if it is expanded.

CDR3aa: CASSQATGELFF
CDR3nt: TGCGCCAGCAGCCAAGCTACCGGGGAGCTGTTTTTT
j_gene: TRBJ2-2
d_gene: .
v_gene: TRBV4-3
abundance: .

CDR3aa: CASRLQGARVTEAFF
CDR3nt: TGTGCCAGCAGGCTACAGGGGGCTAGGGTCACTGAAGCTTTCTTT
j_gene: TRBJ1-1
d_gene: TRBD1
v_gene: TRBV28
abundance: .

CDR3aa: CASSLAGTGRVGETQYF
CDR3nt: TGTGCCAGCTCGCTAGCCGGGACAGGCCGCGTAGGAGAGACCCAGTACTTC
j_gene: TRBJ2-5
d_gene: TRBD1
v_gene: TRBV18
abundance: .

CDR3aa: CASSSGGEDEKLFF
CDR3nt: TGTGCCAGCAGTTCTGGGGGCGAAGATGAAAAACTGTTTTTT
j_gene: TRBJ1-4
d_gene: .
v_gene: TRBV28
abundance: .

CDR3aa: CASSRGTTPNTGELFF
CDR3nt: TGTGCCAGTAGTAGAGGGACTACACCGAACACCGGGGAGCTGTTTTTT
j_gene: TRBJ2-2
d_gene: TRBD2
v_gene: TRBV19
abundance: .

CDR3aa: CASSRTGGNTEAFF
CDR3nt: TGTGCCAGCAGCCGGACAGGGGGCAACACTGAAGCTTTCTTT
j_gene: TRBJ1-1
d_gene: TRBD1
v_gene: TRBV6-6
abundance: .

CDR3aa: CASSLTGLNSPLHF
CDR3nt: TGTGCCAGCAGTTTGACAGGGCTTAATTCACCCCTCCACTTT
j_gene: TRBJ1-6
d_gene: TRBD1
v_gene: TRBV6-6
abundance: .

CDR3aa: CASSYLREQFF
CDR3nt: TGTGCCAGCAGTTACTTGCGGGAGCAGTTCTTC
j_gene: TRBJ2-1
d_gene: .
v_gene: TRBV6-5
abundance: .

CDR3aa: CASSQDLRVSGNTIYF
CDR3nt: TGTGCCAGCAGCCAAGATTTAAGAGTCTCTGGAAACACCATATATTTT
j_gene: TRBJ1-3
d_gene: .
v_gene: TRBV3-1/TRBV3-2
abundance: once

CDR3aa: CASSLLTGELFF
CDR3nt: TGTGCCAGCAGCTTACTTACCGGGGAGCTGTTTTTT
j_gene: TRBJ2-2
d_gene: .
v_gene: TRBV28
abundance: .

CDR3aa: CASSFGGSWSGELFF
CDR3nt: TGTGCCAGCAGTTTCGGGGGGTCATGGTCCGGGGAGCTGTTTTTT
j_gene: TRBJ2-2
d_gene: TRBD2
v_gene: TRBV27
abundance: .

CDR3aa: CASSSTNGELFF
CDR3nt: TGTGCCAGCAGCTCGACAAACGGGGAGCTGTTTTTT
j_gene: TRBJ2-2
d_gene: .
v_gene: TRBV5-5
abundance: .

CDR3aa: CASSEGLAGGEQYF
CDR3nt: TGTGCCAGCAGCGAGGGACTAGCGGGAGGGGAGCAGTACTTC
j_gene: TRBJ2-7
d_gene: TRBD2
v_gene: TRBV9
abundance: .

CDR3aa: CASSGLAGLEQYF
CDR3nt: TGTGCCAGCAGCGGACTAGCGGGGCTCGAGCAGTACTTC
j_gene: TRBJ2-7
d_gene: TRBD2
v_gene: TRBV6-2/TRBV6-3
abundance: .

CDR3aa: CASRDSSVSYNEQFF
CDR3nt: TGTGCCAGCAGGGATTCTAGCGTCTCCTACAATGAGCAGTTCTTC
j_gene: TRBJ2-1
d_gene: .
v_gene: TRBV7-9
abundance: .

CDR3aa: CASSAIGTSVNEKLFF
CDR3nt: TGTGCCAGCAGCGCTATCGGGACATCAGTAAATGAAAAACTGTTTTTT
j_gene: TRBJ1-4
d_gene: .
v_gene: TRBV9
abundance: .

CDR3aa: CASSLASGRAGWDTQYF
CDR3nt: TGTGCCAGCAGCTTGGCTAGCGGGAGGGCCGGATGGGATACGCAGTATTTT
j_gene: TRBJ2-3
d_gene: TRBD2
v_gene: TRBV11-2
abundance: .

CDR3aa: CASSPPAVETQYF
CDR3nt: TGTGCCAGCTCACCACCGGCTGTAGAGACCCAGTACTTC
j_gene: TRBJ2-5
d_gene: .
v_gene: TRBV18
abundance: .

CDR3aa: CASRGLAGGSNEQFF
CDR3nt: TGTGCCAGTAGGGGACTAGCGGGGGGCAGCAATGAGCAGTTCTTC
j_gene: TRBJ2-1
d_gene: TRBD2
v_gene: TRBV19
abundance: .

CDR3aa: CASSVTGGDTDTQYF
CDR3nt: TGTGCCAGCAGCGTTACCGGGGGAGACACAGATACGCAGTATTTT
j_gene: TRBJ2-3
d_gene: .
v_gene: TRBV2
abundance: .

CDR3aa: CASSPNGAASYGYTF
CDR3nt: TGTGCCAGCAGCCCCAACGGAGCCGCAAGCTATGGCTACACCTTC
j_gene: TRBJ1-2
d_gene: .
v_gene: TRBV9
abundance: .

CDR3aa: CASSQANSFNEQYF
CDR3nt: TGTGCCAGCAGCCAAGCGAACAGCTTCAACGAGCAGTACTTC
j_gene: TRBJ2-7
d_gene: .
v_gene: TRBV4-2
abundance: .

CDR3aa: CASSRTSGDSSYNEQFF
CDR3nt: TGTGCCAGCAGCCGTACTAGCGGGGACAGCTCCTACAATGAGCAGTTCTTC
j_gene: TRBJ2-1
d_gene: TRBD2
v_gene: TRBV3-1/TRBV3-2
abundance: .

CDR3aa: CASSFSGSYEQYF
CDR3nt: TGTGCCAGCAGTTTCTCGGGTTCCTACGAGCAGTACTTC
j_gene: TRBJ2-7
d_gene: .
v_gene: TRBV27
abundance: once

CDR3aa: CASKTWTGGGNTEAFF
CDR3nt: TGTGCCAGCAAAACCTGGACAGGGGGAGGGAACACTGAAGCTTTCTTT
j_gene: TRBJ1-1
d_gene: TRBD1
v_gene: TRBV2
abundance: once

CDR3aa: CASSWPSVPYEQYF
CDR3nt: TGTGCCAGCAGTTGGCCTAGCGTACCCTACGAGCAGTACTTC
j_gene: TRBJ2-7
d_gene: .
v_gene: TRBV28
abundance: .

CDR3aa: CASSIGQGARAQGAFF
CDR3nt: TGTGCCAGTAGTATAGGACAGGGGGCTAGGGCACAGGGAGCTTTCTTT
j_gene: TRBJ1-1
d_gene: TRBD1
v_gene: TRBV19
abundance: .

CDR3aa: CATSPGQGATNEKLFF
CDR3nt: TGTGCCACCAGTCCTGGGCAGGGTGCAACTAATGAAAAACTGTTTTTT
j_gene: TRBJ1-4
d_gene: .
v_gene: TRBV24-1
abundance: .

CDR3aa: CASSMLAGGYNEQFF
CDR3nt: TGTGCCAGTAGCATGCTAGCGGGGGGTTACAATGAGCAGTTCTTC
j_gene: TRBJ2-1
d_gene: TRBD2
v_gene: TRBV19
abundance: .

CDR3aa: CASSLEGRGTGELFF
CDR3nt: TGTGCCAGCAGCTTAGAGGGGAGGGGCACCGGGGAGCTGTTTTTT
j_gene: TRBJ2-2
d_gene: TRBD2
v_gene: TRBV11-1
abundance: .

CDR3aa: CASSTRTGRVYIKFF
CDR3nt: TGTGCCAGCAGCACCCGGACAGGCCGCGTCTACATTAAGTTCTTC
j_gene: TRBJ2-1
d_gene: TRBD1
v_gene: TRBV7-9
abundance: .

CDR3aa: CASSYSVRVNTEAFF
CDR3nt: TGTGCCAGCAGTTACTCGGTCAGGGTGAACACTGAAGCTTTCTTT
j_gene: TRBJ1-1
d_gene: .
v_gene: TRBV6-2/TRBV6-3
abundance: .

CDR3aa: CASSPLRDQPQHF
CDR3nt: TGTGCCAGCTCACCCCTCAGGGATCAGCCCCAGCATTTT
j_gene: TRBJ1-5
d_gene: .
v_gene: TRBV18
abundance: .

CDR3aa: CASSLGRERNEQFF
CDR3nt: TGTGCCAGCAGCTTAGGCCGAGAGCGTAATGAGCAGTTCTTC
j_gene: TRBJ2-1
d_gene: .
v_gene: TRBV7-2
abundance: .

CDR3aa: CASSPRLDFDRIVEAFF
CDR3nt: TGTGCCAGCAGCCCCAGATTAGACTTCGACAGGATTGTTGAAGCTTTCTTT
j_gene: TRBJ1-1
d_gene: .
v_gene: TRBV3-1/TRBV3-2
abundance: few

CDR3aa: CASSLARTGQETQYF
CDR3nt: TGTGCCAGCAGCTTAGCGCGGACAGGGCAAGAGACCCAGTACTTC
j_gene: TRBJ2-5
d_gene: TRBD1
v_gene: TRBV7-7
abundance: .

CDR3aa: CASSELGSNRNSPLHF
CDR3nt: TGTGCCAGCAGTGAACTAGGATCCAACCGTAATTCACCCCTCCACTTT
j_gene: TRBJ1-6
d_gene: .
v_gene: TRBV6-1
abundance: few

CDR3aa: CASSAPLPGANVLTF
CDR3nt: TGTGCCAGCTCAGCGCCTCTCCCGGGGGCCAACGTCCTGACTTTC
j_gene: TRBJ2-6
d_gene: .
v_gene: TRBV18
abundance: .

CDR3aa: CASTPGAEANYGYTF
CDR3nt: TGTGCCAGCACCCCTGGGGCGGAAGCTAACTATGGCTACACCTTC
j_gene: TRBJ1-2
d_gene: .
v_gene: TRBV11-1
abundance: .

CDR3aa: CASSPRTGLSEAFF
CDR3nt: TGTGCCAGCAGCCCCCGGACAGGGCTTTCTGAAGCTTTCTTT
j_gene: TRBJ1-1
d_gene: TRBD1
v_gene: TRBV6-5
abundance: .